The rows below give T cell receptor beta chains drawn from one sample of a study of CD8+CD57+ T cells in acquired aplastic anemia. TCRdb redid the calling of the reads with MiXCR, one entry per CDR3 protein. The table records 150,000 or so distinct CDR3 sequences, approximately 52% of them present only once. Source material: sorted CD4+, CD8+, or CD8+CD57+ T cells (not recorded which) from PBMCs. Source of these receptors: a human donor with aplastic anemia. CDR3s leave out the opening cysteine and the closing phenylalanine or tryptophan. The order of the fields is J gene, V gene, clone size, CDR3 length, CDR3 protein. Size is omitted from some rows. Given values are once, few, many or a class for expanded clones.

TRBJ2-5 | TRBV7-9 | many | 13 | ASSPRRQGSETQY
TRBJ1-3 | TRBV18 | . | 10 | ASSPLGDTIY
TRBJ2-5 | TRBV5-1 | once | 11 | ASSLASRETQY
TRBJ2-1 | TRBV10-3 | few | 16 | AISGPNSGLAGYNEQF
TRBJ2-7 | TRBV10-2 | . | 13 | ASSERLAESYDQY
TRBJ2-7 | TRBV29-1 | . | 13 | SVVGRRQNNYEQY
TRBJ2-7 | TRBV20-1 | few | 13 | SARDLRGGLDEQY
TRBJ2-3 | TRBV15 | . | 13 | ATSRDLGVLDTQY
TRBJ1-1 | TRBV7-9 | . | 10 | ASSQEGVEAF
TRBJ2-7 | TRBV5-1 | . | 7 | SGSYEQY
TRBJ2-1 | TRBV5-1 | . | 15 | ASSLAEHGGSGYEQF
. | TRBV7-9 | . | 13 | ASSLGEGPQETQY
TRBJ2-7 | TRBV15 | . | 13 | ATSTGLAGAYEQY
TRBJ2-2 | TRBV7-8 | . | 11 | ASKEPNTGELF
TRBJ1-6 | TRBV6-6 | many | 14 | ASSYSPGAYNSPLH
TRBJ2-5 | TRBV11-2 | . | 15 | ASSQTTGTSLTGAQY
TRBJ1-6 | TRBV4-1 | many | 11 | ASSQEAYSPLH
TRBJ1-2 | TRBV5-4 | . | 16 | ASSSGQGGPLLGYGYT
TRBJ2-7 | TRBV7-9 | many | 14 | ASSLGGDRYSYEQY
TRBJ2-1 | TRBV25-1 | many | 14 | ASSVPLGRDYNEQF
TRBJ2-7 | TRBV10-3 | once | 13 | AIRDDRSGTYEQY
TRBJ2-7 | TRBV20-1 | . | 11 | SAAGTASYEQY
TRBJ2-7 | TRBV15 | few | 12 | ATSRRDRDYEQY
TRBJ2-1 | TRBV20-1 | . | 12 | SAPRGGVDNEQF
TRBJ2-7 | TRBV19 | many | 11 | ASSIAGDYEQY
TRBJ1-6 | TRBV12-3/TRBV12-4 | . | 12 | SSSFRQGGSPPH
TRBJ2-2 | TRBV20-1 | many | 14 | SARDRQETNTGELF
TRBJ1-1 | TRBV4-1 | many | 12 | ASRLIQGADEAF
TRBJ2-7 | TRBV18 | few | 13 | ASSPDRFVGDEQY
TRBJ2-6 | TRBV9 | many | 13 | ASSVEGSGANVLT
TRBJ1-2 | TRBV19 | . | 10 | ASSPLNYGYT
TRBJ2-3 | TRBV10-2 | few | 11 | ASSESTRGTQY
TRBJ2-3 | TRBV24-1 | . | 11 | ASSGPSTDTQY
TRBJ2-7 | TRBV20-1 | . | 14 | SARDRLGLVLGEQY
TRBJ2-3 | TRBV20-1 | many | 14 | SALSSLRIEVDTQY
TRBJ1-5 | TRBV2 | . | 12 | ASKVGTSGGPQH
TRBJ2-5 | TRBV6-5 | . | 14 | ASSYESRRTQETQY
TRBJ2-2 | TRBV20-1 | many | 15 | SAPQTSGESNTGELF
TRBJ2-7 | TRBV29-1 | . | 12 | SVLLTGNAYEQY
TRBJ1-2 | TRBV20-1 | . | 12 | SARVGGPNYGYT
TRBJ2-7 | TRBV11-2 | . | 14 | ASSLDVAGGSYEQY
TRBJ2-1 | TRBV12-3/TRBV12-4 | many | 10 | ASSKQGNEQF
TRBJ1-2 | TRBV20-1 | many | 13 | SAREEGQGHYGYT
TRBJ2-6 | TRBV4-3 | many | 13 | ASSQEGGAANVLT
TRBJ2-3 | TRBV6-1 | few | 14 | ASSLNSGGLGDTQY
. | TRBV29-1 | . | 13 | SVRGPSGTSGTQH
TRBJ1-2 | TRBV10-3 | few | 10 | AIMGQVDGYT
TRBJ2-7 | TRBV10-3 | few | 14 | AISEEAGLRRYEQY
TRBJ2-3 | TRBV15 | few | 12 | ATSRVGIADTQY
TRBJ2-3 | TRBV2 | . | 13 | ASSESGGGTDTQY
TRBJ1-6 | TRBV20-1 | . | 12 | SARPGTDDSPLH
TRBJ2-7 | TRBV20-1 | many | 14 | SARTQEGTTIYEQY
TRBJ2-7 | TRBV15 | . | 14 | ATSSGMAGKGYEQY
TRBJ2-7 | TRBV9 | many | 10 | ASSPPSLEQY
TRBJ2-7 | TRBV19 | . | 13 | ASIGTSGATYEQY